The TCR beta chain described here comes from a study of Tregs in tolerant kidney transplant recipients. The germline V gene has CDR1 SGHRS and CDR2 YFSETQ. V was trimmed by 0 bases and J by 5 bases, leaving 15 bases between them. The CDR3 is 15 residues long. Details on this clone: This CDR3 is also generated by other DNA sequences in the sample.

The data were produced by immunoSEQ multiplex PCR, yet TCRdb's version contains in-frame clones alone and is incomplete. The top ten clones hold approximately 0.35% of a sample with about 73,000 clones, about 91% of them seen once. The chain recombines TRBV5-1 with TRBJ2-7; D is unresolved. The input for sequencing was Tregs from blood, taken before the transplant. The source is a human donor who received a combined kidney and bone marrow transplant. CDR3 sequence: CASSLVSGKFNEQYF. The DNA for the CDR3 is TGCGCCAGCAGCTTGGTTTCGGGTAAATTCAACGAGCAGTACTTC.